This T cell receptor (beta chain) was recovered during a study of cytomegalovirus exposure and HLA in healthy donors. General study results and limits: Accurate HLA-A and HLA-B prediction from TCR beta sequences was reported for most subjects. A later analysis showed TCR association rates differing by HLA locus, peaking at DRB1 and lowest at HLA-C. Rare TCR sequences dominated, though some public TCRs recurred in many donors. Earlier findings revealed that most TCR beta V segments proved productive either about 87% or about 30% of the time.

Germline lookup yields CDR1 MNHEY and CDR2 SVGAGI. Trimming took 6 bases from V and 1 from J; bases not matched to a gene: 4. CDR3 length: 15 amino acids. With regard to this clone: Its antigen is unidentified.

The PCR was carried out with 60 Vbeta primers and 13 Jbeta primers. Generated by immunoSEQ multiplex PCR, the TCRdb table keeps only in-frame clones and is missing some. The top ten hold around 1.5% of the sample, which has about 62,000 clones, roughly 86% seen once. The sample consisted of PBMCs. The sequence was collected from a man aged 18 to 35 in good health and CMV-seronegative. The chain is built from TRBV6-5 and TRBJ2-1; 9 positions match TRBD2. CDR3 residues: CASRERGVSYNEQFF. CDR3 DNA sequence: TGTGCCAGCAGGGAGCGGGGGGTATCCTACAATGAGCAGTTCTTC.